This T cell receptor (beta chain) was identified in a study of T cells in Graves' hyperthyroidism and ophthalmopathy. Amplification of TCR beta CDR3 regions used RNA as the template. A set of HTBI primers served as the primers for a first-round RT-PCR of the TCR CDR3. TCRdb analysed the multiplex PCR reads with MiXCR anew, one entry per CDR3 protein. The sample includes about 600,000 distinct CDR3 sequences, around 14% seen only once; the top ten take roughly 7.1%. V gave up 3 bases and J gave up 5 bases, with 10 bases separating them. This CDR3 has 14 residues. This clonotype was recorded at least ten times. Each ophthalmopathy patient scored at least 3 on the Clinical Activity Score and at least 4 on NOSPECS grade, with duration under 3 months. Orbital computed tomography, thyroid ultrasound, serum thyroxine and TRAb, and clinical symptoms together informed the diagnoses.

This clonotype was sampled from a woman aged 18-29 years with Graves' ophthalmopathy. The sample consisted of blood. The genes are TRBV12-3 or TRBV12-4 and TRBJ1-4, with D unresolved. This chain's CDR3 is CASSLRVLNEKLFF. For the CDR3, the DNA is TGTGCCAGCAGTTTGAGGGTTTTAAATGAAAAACTGTTTTTT.